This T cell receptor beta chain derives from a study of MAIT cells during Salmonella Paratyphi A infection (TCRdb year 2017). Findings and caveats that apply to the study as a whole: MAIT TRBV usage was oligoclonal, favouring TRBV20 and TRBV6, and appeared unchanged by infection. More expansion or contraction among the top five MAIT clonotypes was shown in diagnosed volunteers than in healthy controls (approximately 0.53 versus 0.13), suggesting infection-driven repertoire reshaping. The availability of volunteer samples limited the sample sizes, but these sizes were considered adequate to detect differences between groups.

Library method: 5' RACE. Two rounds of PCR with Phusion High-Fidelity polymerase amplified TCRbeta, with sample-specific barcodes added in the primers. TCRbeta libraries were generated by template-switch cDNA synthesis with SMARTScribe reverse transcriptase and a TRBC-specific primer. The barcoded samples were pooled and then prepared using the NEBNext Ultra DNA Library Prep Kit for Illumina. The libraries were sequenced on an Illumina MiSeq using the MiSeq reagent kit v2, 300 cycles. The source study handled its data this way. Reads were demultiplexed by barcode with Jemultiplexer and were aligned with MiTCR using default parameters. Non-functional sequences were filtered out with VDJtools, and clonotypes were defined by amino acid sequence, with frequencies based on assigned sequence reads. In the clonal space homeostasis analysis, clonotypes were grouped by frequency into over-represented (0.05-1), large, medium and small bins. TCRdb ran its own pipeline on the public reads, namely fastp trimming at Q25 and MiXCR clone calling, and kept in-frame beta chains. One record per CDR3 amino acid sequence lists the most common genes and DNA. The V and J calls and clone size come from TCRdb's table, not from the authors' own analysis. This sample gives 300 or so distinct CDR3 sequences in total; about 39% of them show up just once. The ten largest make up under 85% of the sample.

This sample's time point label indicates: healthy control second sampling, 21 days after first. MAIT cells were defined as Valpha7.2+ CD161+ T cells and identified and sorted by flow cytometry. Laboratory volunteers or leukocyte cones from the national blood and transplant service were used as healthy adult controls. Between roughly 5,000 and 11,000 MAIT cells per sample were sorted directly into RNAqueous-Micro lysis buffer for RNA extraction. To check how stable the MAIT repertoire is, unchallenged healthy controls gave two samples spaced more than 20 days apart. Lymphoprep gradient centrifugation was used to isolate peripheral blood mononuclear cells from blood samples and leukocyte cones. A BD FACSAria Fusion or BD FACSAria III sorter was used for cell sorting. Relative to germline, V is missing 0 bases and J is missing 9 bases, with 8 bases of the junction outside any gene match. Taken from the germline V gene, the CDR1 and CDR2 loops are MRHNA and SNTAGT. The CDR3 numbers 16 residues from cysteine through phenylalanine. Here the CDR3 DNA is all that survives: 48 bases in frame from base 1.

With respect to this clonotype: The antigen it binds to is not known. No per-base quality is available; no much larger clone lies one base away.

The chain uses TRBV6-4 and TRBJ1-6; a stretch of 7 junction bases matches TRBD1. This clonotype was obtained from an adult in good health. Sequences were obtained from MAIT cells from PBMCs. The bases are TGTGCCAGCAGTGACTCGGCGGGACAGCAAGTTTCACCCCTCCACTTT. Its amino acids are CASSDSAGQQVSPLHF.